This T cell receptor (beta chain) was profiled in a study of CXCR3-negative and CXCR3-positive naive CD8 T cells. Comments on this clonotype: The target antigen is unknown.

The CDR3 sequence is 14 residues long. Germline V gene lookup returns CDR1 MGHRA and CDR2 YSYEKL. 5' RACE that incorporated UMI labels was used to prepare the TRB cDNA libraries. TCRdb reprocessed the 5' RACE reads; each CDR3 protein has one entry and no DNA is given. Its listing shows 50,000 to 65,000 distinct CDR3 sequences. The study, taken as a whole, reports: CXCR3-positive naive cells carried more hydrophobic TRB CDR3s than CXCR3-negative naive cells did.

V usage is TRBV4-1 and J usage is TRBJ2-1; the TCRdb D gene call, TRBD1, has no DNA to confirm it. The sequencing input was naive CXCR3+ CD8+ T cells from blood. The sample's subset: CD45RO-CCR7+CD27+CD95- naive CD8+ T cells expressing CXCR3 (TNR3+). The receptor was isolated from a human donor in good health. Some clones in this sample may be carry-over from other donors' samples. CDR3 residues: CASSQEPGGNEQFF.